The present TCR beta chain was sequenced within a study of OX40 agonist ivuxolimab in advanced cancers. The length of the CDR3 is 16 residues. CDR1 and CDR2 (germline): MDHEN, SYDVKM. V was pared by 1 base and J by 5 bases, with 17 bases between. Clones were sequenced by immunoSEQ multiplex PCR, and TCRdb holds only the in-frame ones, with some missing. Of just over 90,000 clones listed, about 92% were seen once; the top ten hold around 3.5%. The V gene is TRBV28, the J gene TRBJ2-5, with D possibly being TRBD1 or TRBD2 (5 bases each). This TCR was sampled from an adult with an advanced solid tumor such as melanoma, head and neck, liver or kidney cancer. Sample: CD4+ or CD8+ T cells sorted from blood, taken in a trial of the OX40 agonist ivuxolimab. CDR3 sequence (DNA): TGTGCCAGCAGTTTATCTGGGACCCTCTGGGAGGAGACCCAGTACTTC. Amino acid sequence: CASSLSGTLWEETQYF. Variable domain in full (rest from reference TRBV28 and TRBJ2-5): DVKVTQSSRYLVKRTGEKVFLECVQDMDHENMFWYRQDPGLGLRLIYFSYDVKMKEKGDIPEGYSVSREKKERFSLILESASTNQTSMYLCASSLSGTLWEETQYFGPGTRLLVL.